This TCR beta chain was found in a study of metastatic and nonmetastatic thyroid tumors. Study as a whole: Repertoires of blood and of tissue (tumor or nodule) from malignant and benign thyroid patients were compared. The study's findings and limits: It was reportedly found that TCR beta diversity was significantly higher in malignant thyroid tumors than in benign nodules, a difference seen in both blood and tumor samples.

TCRdb re-called clones from the PCR reads using MiXCR. The top ten hold around 5.6% of the sample, which has under 25,000 clones, 25% to 30% seen once. The V segment lost 5 bases and the J segment 5 bases; nucleotides outside the gene matches: 12. CDR1 SGHAT and CDR2 FQNNGV come from the germline V gene. The CDR3 consists of 16 residues. Ahead of thyroid surgery, no patient had received treatment of any kind. This clone occurred many times. As yet, its antigen is unknown. What was sequenced was blood. The clonotype comes from a female donor with papillary thyroid cancer or a benign thyroid nodule (not recorded which). Some clones in this sample may be carry-over from other donors' samples. The V gene is TRBV11-2, the J gene TRBJ1-1, with TRBD1 matching over 9 bases. The CDR3 loop reads CASSPNPGQGGTEAFF. In DNA, the CDR3 is TGTGCCAGCAGCCCCAACCCGGGACAGGGAGGAACTGAAGCTTTCTTT.